These T cell receptor beta chains were read from a single sample in a study of blood T cells in healthy people across ages. Using its own MiXCR run on the 5' RACE reads, TCRdb lists one record per CDR3 protein. This sample has some 760,000 distinct CDR3 sequences, with around a quarter found just once. The same data also went into a second study, on T cells of mothers and their children.

Material: blood. The receptors were gathered from a boy younger than 18 in good health. The CDR3 runs from the conserved cysteine through the conserved F or W. Each record gives: clone size, J gene, CDR3 length, V gene, D gene, CDR3 DNA, CDR3 protein. D genes are given only for firm matches. Clone sizes are given selectively: once, few, many, or a class where the clone is expanded.

abundance: .
j_gene: TRBJ2-3
len: 16
v_gene: TRBV12-3/TRBV12-4
d_gene: TRBD2
CDR3nt: TGTGCCAGCAGTATCCGGACTAGCGGGAACACAGATACGCAGTATTTT
CDR3aa: CASSIRTSGNTDTQYF

abundance: .
j_gene: TRBJ2-1
len: 15
v_gene: TRBV2
d_gene: .
CDR3nt: TGTGCCAGCAGTGAGGGACGGGAGCGGGTCAATGAGCAGTTCTTC
CDR3aa: CASSEGRERVNEQFF

abundance: few
j_gene: TRBJ2-3
len: 19
v_gene: TRBV9
d_gene: TRBD2
CDR3nt: TGTGCCAGCAGCGTACCCTCCAGGGCAACTAGCGGGGGCACAGATACGCAGTATTTT
CDR3aa: CASSVPSRATSGGTDTQYF

abundance: .
j_gene: TRBJ2-3
len: 14
v_gene: TRBV7-9
d_gene: .
CDR3nt: TGTGCCAGCAGCTTAGTCCAGGTCACAGATACGCAGTATTTT
CDR3aa: CASSLVQVTDTQYF

abundance: .
j_gene: TRBJ2-7
len: 14
v_gene: TRBV20-1
d_gene: TRBD1
CDR3nt: TGCAGTGCCAGACCAATCGACAGGGTCCACGAGCAGTACTTC
CDR3aa: CSARPIDRVHEQYF

abundance: few
j_gene: TRBJ2-3
len: 15
v_gene: TRBV13
d_gene: TRBD2
CDR3nt: TGTGCCAGCAGCCTCGGCGGGGGACCCACAGATACGCAGTATTTT
CDR3aa: CASSLGGGPTDTQYF

abundance: few
j_gene: TRBJ2-5
len: 14
v_gene: TRBV25-1
d_gene: .
CDR3nt: TGTGCCAGCAGTGAGGCCCCGGTAGGGGAGACCCAGTACTTC
CDR3aa: CASSEAPVGETQYF

abundance: few
j_gene: TRBJ2-5
len: 16
v_gene: TRBV20-1
d_gene: TRBD2
CDR3nt: TGCAGTGCTAGAGAACTAGCGGGGGCATCAGGGGAGACCCAGTACTTC
CDR3aa: CSARELAGASGETQYF

abundance: .
j_gene: TRBJ2-7
len: 15
v_gene: TRBV7-6
d_gene: TRBD1
CDR3nt: TGTGCCAGCAGCCAGCGACAGGGGACGTACTACGAGCAGTACTTC
CDR3aa: CASSQRQGTYYEQYF

abundance: .
j_gene: TRBJ1-4
len: 13
v_gene: TRBV24-1
d_gene: .
CDR3nt: TGTGTCACCAGTGGGGAAAGAGGGGAAAAACTGTTTTTT
CDR3aa: CVTSGERGEKLFF

abundance: .
j_gene: TRBJ2-5
len: 16
v_gene: TRBV20-1
d_gene: TRBD2
CDR3nt: TGCAGTGCTAGAGGGGAGGGCGTCCCAAGAGGGGAGACCCAGTACTTC
CDR3aa: CSARGEGVPRGETQYF

abundance: few
j_gene: TRBJ2-3
len: 17
v_gene: TRBV4-3
d_gene: TRBD2
CDR3nt: TGCGCCAGCAGCCAAGAGCCTAGCGGGGGATACACAGATACGCAGTATTTT
CDR3aa: CASSQEPSGGYTDTQYF

abundance: .
j_gene: TRBJ2-2
len: 14
v_gene: TRBV5-1
d_gene: .
CDR3nt: TGCGCCAGCAGGGACACCGGCAACACCGGGGAGCTGTTTTTT
CDR3aa: CASRDTGNTGELFF

abundance: .
j_gene: TRBJ2-3
len: 17
v_gene: TRBV3-1
d_gene: .
CDR3nt: TGTGCCAGCAGCCAAGACAGCGCGGGACCTAGCACAGATACGCAGTATTTT
CDR3aa: CASSQDSAGPSTDTQYF

abundance: .
j_gene: TRBJ2-1
len: 14
v_gene: TRBV9
d_gene: .
CDR3nt: TGTGCCAGCAGCTCCTCTGGGGGAGGTGGAGAGCAGTTCTTC
CDR3aa: CASSSSGGGGEQFF

abundance: few
j_gene: TRBJ1-2
len: 16
v_gene: TRBV7-9
d_gene: TRBD1
CDR3nt: TGTGCCAGCAGCTTAGAATCCGGGACAGGGGATAATGGCTACACCTTC
CDR3aa: CASSLESGTGDNGYTF

abundance: .
j_gene: TRBJ2-4
len: 17
v_gene: TRBV27
d_gene: TRBD2
CDR3nt: TGTGCCAGCAGTTTATCGGGCGGGGGATTAGCCAAAAACATTCAGTACTTC
CDR3aa: CASSLSGGGLAKNIQYF

abundance: few
j_gene: TRBJ2-1
len: 16
v_gene: TRBV7-9
d_gene: .
CDR3nt: TGTGCCAGCAACAAGCTCCGGGACCGCGATTACAATGAGCAGTTCTTC
CDR3aa: CASNKLRDRDYNEQFF

abundance: .
j_gene: TRBJ2-3
len: 16
v_gene: TRBV5-6
d_gene: TRBD2
CDR3nt: TGTGCCAGCAGCTGGCAGGGGCTAGCGGGAGCAGATACGCAGTATTTT
CDR3aa: CASSWQGLAGADTQYF

abundance: once
j_gene: TRBJ2-2
len: 16
v_gene: TRBV5-1
d_gene: TRBD2
CDR3nt: TGCGCCAGCAGCCTGATAGCGGGAGCCGCGGCCGGGGAGCTGTTTTTT
CDR3aa: CASSLIAGAAAGELFF

abundance: .
j_gene: TRBJ2-5
len: 15
v_gene: TRBV5-1
d_gene: TRBD1
CDR3nt: TGCGCCAGCAGCTTGTATCAGGGGGTAAAGGAGACCCAGTACTTC
CDR3aa: CASSLYQGVKETQYF

abundance: .
j_gene: TRBJ2-1
len: 15
v_gene: TRBV3-1
d_gene: TRBD1
CDR3nt: TGTGCCAGCAGCCACCCGGGACAGGGGATCAATGAGCAGTTCTTC
CDR3aa: CASSHPGQGINEQFF

abundance: .
j_gene: TRBJ2-7
len: 14
v_gene: TRBV2
d_gene: .
CDR3nt: TGTGCCAGCAGTACGGCGGGCGTTTCCTACGAGCAGCACTTC
CDR3aa: CASSTAGVSYEQHF

abundance: .
j_gene: TRBJ1-1
len: 13
v_gene: TRBV9
d_gene: .
CDR3nt: TGTGCCAGCAGCTTCCAGGGTGGGGCTGAAGCTTTCTTT
CDR3aa: CASSFQGGAEAFF

abundance: .
j_gene: TRBJ1-2
len: 13
v_gene: TRBV12-3/TRBV12-4
d_gene: .
CDR3nt: TGTGCCACCTCGGACGGCACTAACTATGGCTACACCTTC
CDR3aa: CATSDGTNYGYTF

abundance: .
j_gene: TRBJ2-2
len: 15
v_gene: TRBV5-1
d_gene: .
CDR3nt: TGCGCCAGCAGCTTGGAACAACCGAACACCGGGGAGCTGTTTTTT
CDR3aa: CASSLEQPNTGELFF

abundance: .
j_gene: TRBJ2-5
len: 13
v_gene: TRBV7-7
d_gene: .
CDR3nt: TGTGCTAGCAGCTTATTTAGGCAAGAGACCCAGTACTTC
CDR3aa: CASSLFRQETQYF

abundance: .
j_gene: TRBJ2-7
len: 15
v_gene: TRBV20-1
d_gene: TRBD2
CDR3nt: TGCAGTGCTAGATCGACTAGCGGGAGGGCCGGGGAGCAGTACTTC
CDR3aa: CSARSTSGRAGEQYF

abundance: .
j_gene: TRBJ2-5
len: 12
v_gene: TRBV20-1
d_gene: TRBD2
CDR3nt: TGCAGTGCTAGCGGGACTAGGGAGACCCAGTACTTC
CDR3aa: CSASGTRETQYF

abundance: many
j_gene: TRBJ2-1
len: 15
v_gene: TRBV7-3
d_gene: TRBD2
CDR3nt: TGTGCCAGCAGTCGGACTAGCGGAAGCTACAATGAGCAGTTCTTC
CDR3aa: CASSRTSGSYNEQFF

abundance: few
j_gene: TRBJ2-2
len: 14
v_gene: TRBV5-1
d_gene: .
CDR3nt: TGCGCCAGCAGTCAGGGGCAGGAGGCCGGGGAGCTGTTTTTT
CDR3aa: CASSQGQEAGELFF

abundance: .
j_gene: TRBJ1-5
len: 12
v_gene: TRBV7-9
d_gene: .
CDR3nt: TGTGCCAGCAGCTTAGGTCTATCGCCCCAGCATTTT
CDR3aa: CASSLGLSPQHF

abundance: few
j_gene: TRBJ2-3
len: 15
v_gene: TRBV7-2
d_gene: .
CDR3nt: TGTGCCAGCAGCTGGGGGGCGGGAGGCACAGATACGCAGTATTTT
CDR3aa: CASSWGAGGTDTQYF

abundance: .
j_gene: TRBJ2-7
len: 13
v_gene: TRBV29-1
d_gene: .
CDR3nt: TGCAGCACGAAGACAGGTTGGTCCTACGAGCAGTACTTC
CDR3aa: CSTKTGWSYEQYF

abundance: .
j_gene: TRBJ1-1
len: 15
v_gene: TRBV4-1
d_gene: TRBD1
CDR3nt: TGCGCCAGCAGCCAAGGGTCCGGGACAGGGGATGAAGCTTTCTTT
CDR3aa: CASSQGSGTGDEAFF

abundance: .
j_gene: TRBJ2-1
len: 16
v_gene: TRBV14
d_gene: TRBD2
CDR3nt: TGTGCCAGCAGCCACGCTAGCGGGGGCCTTTACAATGAGCAGTTCTTC
CDR3aa: CASSHASGGLYNEQFF

abundance: .
j_gene: TRBJ1-2
len: 13
v_gene: TRBV12-3/TRBV12-4
d_gene: .
CDR3nt: TGTGCCAGCAGGACAGTACTTAACTGTGGCTACACCTTC
CDR3aa: CASRTVLNCGYTF

abundance: .
j_gene: TRBJ1-3
len: 13
v_gene: TRBV25-1
d_gene: .
CDR3nt: TGTGCCAGCAATGCAGGAAGTGGAAACACCATATATTTT
CDR3aa: CASNAGSGNTIYF

abundance: few
j_gene: TRBJ2-3
len: 12
v_gene: TRBV27
d_gene: .
CDR3nt: TGTGCCAGCAGTTTATATCGAGATACGCAGTATTTT
CDR3aa: CASSLYRDTQYF

abundance: few
j_gene: TRBJ2-7
len: 15
v_gene: TRBV9
d_gene: TRBD1
CDR3nt: TGTGCCAGCAGCGCGGTGGACAGGGGCGACTACGAGCAGTACTTC
CDR3aa: CASSAVDRGDYEQYF

abundance: .
j_gene: TRBJ2-7
len: 15
v_gene: TRBV7-2
d_gene: .
CDR3nt: TGTGCCAGCAGCTTAGTGGCCCTTAGCTCCTACGAGCAGTACTTC
CDR3aa: CASSLVALSSYEQYF

abundance: few
j_gene: TRBJ1-6
len: 14
v_gene: TRBV20-1
d_gene: .
CDR3nt: TGCAGTGCTAGAGATCCCGGGAAGGAGGCACCCCTCCACTTT
CDR3aa: CSARDPGKEAPLHF

abundance: .
j_gene: TRBJ1-2
len: 15
v_gene: TRBV7-8
d_gene: .
CDR3nt: TGTGCCAGCAGCTTAACCGTGGGGGTGATCAATGGCTACACCTTC
CDR3aa: CASSLTVGVINGYTF

abundance: few
j_gene: TRBJ1-1
len: 12
v_gene: TRBV14
d_gene: .
CDR3nt: TGTGCCAGCAGCGCGGTGAACACTGAAGCTTTCTTT
CDR3aa: CASSAVNTEAFF

abundance: .
j_gene: TRBJ2-6
len: 17
v_gene: TRBV18
d_gene: .
CDR3nt: TGTGCCAGCTCACCTGGGACGCCTAGCTCTGGGGCCAACGTCCTGACTTTC
CDR3aa: CASSPGTPSSGANVLTF

abundance: .
j_gene: TRBJ2-1
len: 16
v_gene: TRBV20-1
d_gene: TRBD2
CDR3nt: TGCAGTGCTAGAGAACCGACTAGCGGGGAAGGGAATGAGCAGTTCTTC
CDR3aa: CSAREPTSGEGNEQFF

abundance: .
j_gene: TRBJ2-5
len: 15
v_gene: TRBV29-1
d_gene: TRBD1
CDR3nt: TGCAGCGTTGGCCTTTCCGGGACAGGGGCTAGGGAGCAGTACTTC
CDR3aa: CSVGLSGTGAREQYF

abundance: few
j_gene: TRBJ2-7
len: 15
v_gene: TRBV4-1
d_gene: TRBD2
CDR3nt: TGCGCCAGCAGCCAAGATCAGGGACTAGCAACCCCCGAGTACTTC
CDR3aa: CASSQDQGLATPEYF

abundance: few
j_gene: TRBJ2-5
len: 17
v_gene: TRBV9
d_gene: TRBD2
CDR3nt: TGTGCCAGCAGTAATTTGGATGGACTAGCGGGAGAACAGACCCAGTACTTC
CDR3aa: CASSNLDGLAGEQTQYF

abundance: few
j_gene: TRBJ1-4
len: 14
v_gene: TRBV29-1
d_gene: TRBD1
CDR3nt: TGCAGCGTTGTCCCGGACAGGGTGCCTGAAAAACTGTTTTTT
CDR3aa: CSVVPDRVPEKLFF

abundance: .
j_gene: TRBJ2-2
len: 15
v_gene: TRBV12-3/TRBV12-4
d_gene: .
CDR3nt: TGTGCCAGCAGTCTAACTAGTAGAAACACCGGGGAGCTGTTTTTT
CDR3aa: CASSLTSRNTGELFF

abundance: few
j_gene: TRBJ1-1
len: 14
v_gene: TRBV4-1
d_gene: .
CDR3nt: TGCGCCAGCAATGACCGTCCCCGGAACACTGAAGCTTCCTTT
CDR3aa: CASNDRPRNTEASF